These T cell receptor beta chains were read from a single sample in a study of blood T cell repertoires in COVID-19. Sequencing used immunoSEQ multiplex PCR; TCRdb keeps in-frame clones, though not all of them. The repertoire holds some 250,000 clones, around 87% seen once, with 3% to 4% in the top ten. The sample consisted of PBMCs or T cells enriched from blood (not recorded which). The receptors were sampled from a woman between 40 and 50 years old with acute COVID-19. CDR3s include the opening cysteine and the closing phenylalanine or tryptophan.

cdr3_length j_call v_call cdr3_aa
15 TRBJ2-3 TRBV5-1 CASSLEGVSTDTQYF
15 TRBJ2-1 TRBV7-7 CASSPSGGSDNEQFF
11 TRBJ2-1 TRBV9 CASSEQGEQFF
13 TRBJ1-2 TRBV19 CASTPGTLGGYTF
14 TRBJ2-5 TRBV6-5 CASRTRGGQETQYF
15 TRBJ1-4 TRBV19 CASRSWRETNEKLFF
15 TRBJ1-1 TRBV5-5 CASSFNSFWNTEAFF
17 TRBJ2-2 TRBV5-1 CASSLGPGTSGIGELFF
18 TRBJ2-6 TRBV19 CASSIDNMDRLGANVLTF
15 TRBJ2-7 TRBV12-5 CASGLVQTGGYEQYF
12 TRBJ1-1 TRBV7-2 CASSLVGGEAFF
14 TRBJ2-5 TRBV19 CASSPSASGETQYF
16 TRBJ2-5 TRBV11-2 CASSPARAGALETQYF
14 TRBJ1-1 TRBV6-5 CASKPGNARGEAFF
13 TRBJ1-5 TRBV2 CASKGGGGQPQHF
15 TRBJ1-5 TRBV27 CASSLTRYSNQPQHF
14 TRBJ1-2 TRBV6-6 CASSPAGTGYGYTF
17 TRBJ2-1 TRBV19 CASMTTSGKDSYNEQFF
15 TRBJ2-2 TRBV4-1 CASSRLAGGSGELFF
14 TRBJ2-7 TRBV5-1 CASSLLAGADEQYF
15 TRBJ2-2 TRBV9 CASSAGTEGTGELFF
18 TRBJ2-2 TRBV5-1 CASSEGFWPSGSTGELFF
14 TRBJ2-7 TRBV5-4 CASSLNSRIDGQYF
18 TRBJ2-7 TRBV5-1 CASSLGPGLARASYEQYF
16 TRBJ2-7 TRBV4-1 CASSQSGTSGPYEQYF
16 TRBJ2-3 TRBV30 CAWSVIGQISTDTQYF
17 TRBJ1-3 TRBV15 CATSRDSGGQLGNTIYF
13 TRBJ2-2 TRBV11-3 CASSPRGRGELFF
15 TRBJ2-7 TRBV7-8 CASSSLTSGRHEQYF
16 TRBJ2-7 TRBV5-1 CASSLSSGLAGSEQYF
16 TRBJ1-4 TRBV5-1 CASSLAMRATNEKLFF
18 TRBJ2-1 TRBV11-3 CASSLTLLAGDKSNEQFF
15 TRBJ2-1 TRBV19 CARPPSGRRQNEQFF
15 TRBJ2-1 TRBV28 CASSPGGGSYNEQFF
17 TRBJ2-3 TRBV4-1 CASSQAGTSGRTDTQYF
16 TRBJ2-1 TRBV15 CATSPQPGGTYNEQFF
15 TRBJ2-3 TRBV5-6 CASTTRGTGEDTQYF
13 TRBJ1-5 TRBV7-9 CASSQGAGQPQHF
15 TRBJ2-1 TRBV21-1 CASTGLLRESNEQFF
17 TRBJ2-7 TRBV10-3 CAISESRGGTRSNEQYF
14 TRBJ2-1 TRBV2 CARTSGGSYNEQFF
14 TRBJ2-7 TRBV19 CASSVSTGTYEQYF
18 TRBJ2-1 TRBV7-8 CASSPRQGTMTSYNEQFF
16 TRBJ2-7 TRBV27 CASSLSPLDRTYEQYF
15 TRBJ1-5 TRBV5-8 CASSFSGTGYQPQHF
14 TRBJ2-7 TRBV11-1 CASSVRQGPYEQYF
15 TRBJ1-3 TRBV6-5 CASSYTEHSGNTIYF
13 TRBJ1-1 TRBV5-1 CASSLDINTEAFF
14 TRBJ1-2 TRBV3-1/TRBV3-2 CASSLGTGYIGYTF
13 TRBJ1-5 TRBV5-8 CASSWRVNQPQHF
14 TRBJ1-2 TRBV19 CASSMDSANYGYTF
13 TRBJ1-1 TRBV10-3 CAISSTGETEAFF
16 TRBJ1-1 TRBV7-6 CASSLVGKGAGTEAFF
13 TRBJ1-3 TRBV10-3 CATAGNSGNTIYF
14 TRBJ1-6 TRBV27 CASSLGPGNSPLHF